This T cell receptor (beta chain) was captured by sequencing in a study of CXCR3-negative and CXCR3-positive naive CD8 T cells. Study observations and caveats: CXCR3-positive naive cells carried more hydrophobic TRB CDR3s than CXCR3-negative ones. Naive subsets were similarly diverse, while memory CD8+ repertoires were much less diverse.

Worth noting for this clonotype: Its antigen is not known.

Through 5' RACE with UMI labels, the TRB cDNA libraries were prepared. TCRdb processed the 5' RACE reads again and assigns one entry to each CDR3 protein, with no DNA. In total, the table holds 5,500 to 6,000 distinct CDR3 sequences. The sample was naive CXCR3- CD8+ T cells from blood. The subset was: CD45RO-CCR7+CD27+CD95- naive CD8+ T cells lacking CXCR3 (TNR3-). This receptor was taken from a human donor in good health. Some clones in this sample may be carry-over from other donors' samples.

The CDR3 region is CAWSSRGYEQYF. This chain uses TRBV30 with TRBJ2-7; TCRdb selects TRBD1, and the lack of DNA leaves this call unchecked. The CDR3 runs to 12 residues. The germline V gene encodes CDR1 GTSNPN and CDR2 SVGIG (reference sequence).